This T cell receptor (beta chain) was identified during a study of T-cell reconstitution after alpha-beta-depleted transplantation in children (dated by TCRdb to the mid-2010s). Study-level background: T-cell immune reconstitution after TCRalphabeta/CD19-depleted allogeneic hematopoietic cell transplantation in children was quantitatively tracked in the study by means of TCR repertoire profiling.

Germline trimming: 4 bases from V, 6 bases from J; junction bases outside gene matches: 13. The CDR3 holds 15 amino acids from the cysteine to the phenylalanine. Only the CDR3 DNA stays, 45 bases, in frame from base 1. CDR1 DFQATT and CDR2 SNEGSKA were looked up in the germline V gene (reference sequence). Libraries were built with PCR. Sequenced on an Illumina HiSeq 2500. Molecular barcoding was employed in the preparation of TCR libraries, with unique molecular identifiers being used to normalize TCRbeta repertoire quantification. The raw public reads went through TCRdb reprocessing: fastp at Q25, MiXCR clone calling, in-frame beta chains kept. For every CDR3 protein sequence, its rows merge into one entry that carries the most common genes and DNA. The sample table contains around 380,000 distinct CDR3 sequences; only one count was recorded for roughly 11% of them. Roughly 5% of the sample is in the top ten clones.

This clonotype was seen ten or more times. The clone's antigen remains unknown. Per-base quality was not reported, and no clone a single base away is much larger than it. The source material was PBMCs from the stem cell graft donor, sampled from the stem cell graft. This chain joins TRBV20-1 to TRBJ2-7, with 9 bases aligning to TRBD2. The receptor's source is a human donor who donated a stem cell graft to a child with acute myeloid leukemia. In nucleotides, the sequence is TGCAGTGCTAAAAGTCCCGGGACTAGCCCCTTCGAGCAGTACTTC. It translates to CSAKSPGTSPFEQYF.